The rows below give T cell receptor beta chains drawn from one sample of a study of early T cells in non-severe SARS-CoV-2 infection. TCRdb called the 5' RACE reads again in MiXCR, with one record for every CDR3 protein. The sample records fewer than 65,000 distinct CDR3 sequences, 5% to 6.5% being singletons. The sequenced sample was whole blood, obtained at baseline. The receptors derive from an adult who was a healthcare worker with PCR-confirmed SARS-CoV-2 infection or an uninfected control (not recorded which). Each CDR3 is given with its conserved first and last residue. The D gene is left open where the match is weak. Clone sizes are given selectively: once, few, many, or a class where the clone is expanded.

V	J	D	size	DNA	CDR3
TRBV18	TRBJ1-1	TRBD1	few	TGTGCCAGCTCACCAGACAGGGAAAACACTGAAGCTTTCTTT	CASSPDRENTEAFF
TRBV6-5	TRBJ2-2	-	many	TGTGCCAGCAGTTACCACGGGGGCTTGGGCACCGGGGAGCTGTTTTTT	CASSYHGGLGTGELFF
TRBV29-1	TRBJ1-4	-	many	TGCAGCGTTCAAGAGGACACCATTAATGAAAAACTGTTTTTT	CSVQEDTINEKLFF
TRBV11-3	TRBJ2-5	-	many	TGTGCCAGCAGCTCCCGGGCAGGCCAAGAGACCCAGTACTTC	CASSSRAGQETQYF
TRBV11-2	TRBJ1-5	TRBD1	many	TGTGCCAGCAGCTTCCAGGGGGCAAGGGAGCCCCAGCATTTT	CASSFQGAREPQHF
TRBV27	TRBJ2-4	-	-	TGTGCCAGCAGTTCCCCCCCCGGAGGGGGCATTCAGTACTTC	CASSSPPGGGIQYF
TRBV12-3/TRBV12-4	TRBJ2-3	-	many	TGTGCCAGCAGTCCCGGGACGATGAGCACAGATACGCAGTATTTT	CASSPGTMSTDTQYF
TRBV4-2	TRBJ2-3	TRBD2	-	TGTGCCAGCAGGCTAGCGGGAGGGCCTACGAATACGCAGTATTTT	CASRLAGGPTNTQYF
TRBV3-1	TRBJ2-7	TRBD1	many	TGTGCCAGCAGCCAGCGGACAGGCTACGAGCAGTACTTC	CASSQRTGYEQYF
TRBV7-8	TRBJ2-7	-	many	TGTGCCAGCAGCGCGCGGGGACCAGGGGGGTACGAGCAGTACTTC	CASSARGPGGYEQYF
TRBV28	TRBJ2-1	TRBD1	few	TGTGCCAGCAGTCCATCGGGACAGGGTTCCTACAATGAGCAGTTCTTC	CASSPSGQGSYNEQFF
TRBV7-2	TRBJ2-7	TRBD1	many	TGTGCCAGCAGCTCGAAACAGGGGGACGAGCAGTACTTC	CASSSKQGDEQYF
TRBV6-2/TRBV6-3	TRBJ2-1	-	many	TGTGCCAGCAGTTCCACAAATGAGCAGTTCTTC	CASSSTNEQFF
TRBV6-1	TRBJ2-2	-	-	TGTGCCAGCAGTGATAGGAACACCGGGGAGCTGTTTTTT	CASSDRNTGELFF
TRBV27	TRBJ2-3	TRBD2	many	TGTGCCAGCAGTTCCGGGACTAGCGGCACAGATACGCAGTATTTT	CASSSGTSGTDTQYF
TRBV21-1	TRBJ2-2	-	many	TGTGCCAGCAGCAAAGTATATGGGCTAGCGCCGAACACCGGGGAGCTGTTTTTT	CASSKVYGLAPNTGELFF
TRBV19	TRBJ2-3	TRBD1	many	TGTGCCAGTACCCTCAGGGGGAGCACAGATACGCAGTATTTT	CASTLRGSTDTQYF
TRBV6-6	TRBJ1-2	TRBD1	-	TGTGCCAGCAGGCCGACAGGGGGTACCCATGGCTACACCTTC	CASRPTGGTHGYTF
TRBV30	TRBJ1-2	TRBD1	many	TGTGCCTGGAGTCCAGACAGGGGAATCCTTGGCTACACCTTC	CAWSPDRGILGYTF
TRBV18	TRBJ1-2	-	-	TGTGCCAGCTCATATCAGGGGTATGGCTACACCTTC	CASSYQGYGYTF
TRBV11-2	TRBJ2-1	-	many	TGTGCCAGCAGCTTAGATAGGACGGGTGAGCAGTTCTTC	CASSLDRTGEQFF
TRBV4-1	TRBJ1-2	-	many	TGCGCCAGCAGCCAAGACGAGGCCGGCTACACCTTC	CASSQDEAGYTF
TRBV12-3/TRBV12-4	TRBJ2-1	-	many	TGTGCCAGCAGGAGGGACTCGGACAATGAGCAGTTCTTC	CASRRDSDNEQFF
TRBV30	TRBJ2-7	-	many	TGTGCCTGGAGTTACTCCTACGAGCAGTACTTC	CAWSYSYEQYF
TRBV4-3	TRBJ2-2	-	few	TGCGCCAGCAGCCAAGAATCCTTGTCGAACGGGGAGCTGTTTTTT	CASSQESLSNGELFF
TRBV20-1	TRBJ2-5	-	many	TGCAGTGAGGGTGAAGAGACCCAGTACTTC	CSEGEETQYF
TRBV2	TRBJ2-5	TRBD2	-	TGTGCCAGCAGGTTGGGGACTACCCAAGAGACCCAGTACTTC	CASRLGTTQETQYF
TRBV28	TRBJ1-1	TRBD1	many	TGTGCCAGCAGTTACAGGGGAGGAGCTTTCTTT	CASSYRGGAFF
TRBV29-1	TRBJ1-2	TRBD1	many	TGCAGCGTTGGCCCCGACAGGGGTGGCTACACCTTC	CSVGPDRGGYTF
TRBV5-4	TRBJ2-5	TRBD2	few	TGTGCCAGCAGCAGGACTAGCGGGAGCTTAAGGCAAGAGACCCAGTACTTC	CASSRTSGSLRQETQYF
TRBV5-6	TRBJ1-5	-	few	TGTGCCAGCAGTTCCCAGGACCTTCCCAATCAGCCCCAGCATTTT	CASSSQDLPNQPQHF
TRBV10-3	TRBJ2-1	-	few	TGTGCCATCAGTGTACGAGCGAATGATGAGCAGTTCTTC	CAISVRANDEQFF
TRBV6-6	TRBJ2-1	-	-	TGTGCCAGCAGTTACTCGGGGGGAGTCTACAATGAGCAGTTCTTC	CASSYSGGVYNEQFF
TRBV10-1	TRBJ2-3	-	many	TGCGCCAGCAAAGCCGGATCTAGCACAGATACGCAGTATTTT	CASKAGSSTDTQYF
TRBV20-1	TRBJ1-6	-	many	TGCAGCCCTAGCGGGGGTACCTATAATTCACCCCTCCACTTT	CSPSGGTYNSPLHF
TRBV6-2/TRBV6-3	TRBJ2-2	-	-	TGTGCCAGCAAACAGTCGAACACCGGGGAGCTGTTTTTT	CASKQSNTGELFF
TRBV5-6	TRBJ1-1	TRBD1	few	TGTGCCAGCGGGGACAGGACGAACACTGAAGCTTTCTTT	CASGDRTNTEAFF
TRBV19	TRBJ2-4	TRBD1	many	TGTGCCAGTAGTATTCCGGGACAGGGCTACATTCAGTACTTC	CASSIPGQGYIQYF
TRBV19	TRBJ1-5	-	many	TGTGCCAGTAGTATCGGGGTAATCAATCAGCCCCAGCATTTT	CASSIGVINQPQHF
TRBV18	TRBJ1-3	-	many	TGTGCCAGCTCACCACCGGCAATCTCTGGAAACACCATATATTTT	CASSPPAISGNTIYF
TRBV24-1	TRBJ2-7	-	many	TGTGCCACCAGTCCTGGAGGGGCCTACGAGCAGTACTTC	CATSPGGAYEQYF
TRBV6-5	TRBJ2-5	-	many	TGTGCCAGCAGTCCCTATCCGAACAGGGTCGGACAGACCCAGTACTTC	CASSPYPNRVGQTQYF
TRBV7-6	TRBJ2-7	-	many	TGTGCCAGCAGCTTAGCGGGCTCGCGGGACGAGCAGTACTTC	CASSLAGSRDEQYF
TRBV7-9	TRBJ2-7	-	many	TGTGCCAGCAGCTTAGGGGGGGAGTCCTACGAGCAGTACTTC	CASSLGGESYEQYF
TRBV6-5	TRBJ2-7	-	-	TGTGCCAGCAGTTTGGTCGGCGGAGCCTACGAGCAGTACTTC	CASSLVGGAYEQYF
TRBV28	TRBJ1-1	TRBD1	-	TGTGCCAGCAGTTTACTCCAACAGGGGCCGAACACTGAAGCTTTCTTT	CASSLLQQGPNTEAFF
TRBV6-2/TRBV6-3	TRBJ2-1	-	-	TGTGCCAGCAGAGCACGGCTAGCTGAGAGGAATGAGCAGTTCTTC	CASRARLAERNEQFF
TRBV5-1	TRBJ2-1	TRBD1	many	TGCGCCAGCAGCTTTGGAGACAGGGTGCCCCTCAATGAGCAGTTCTTC	CASSFGDRVPLNEQFF
TRBV29-1	TRBJ1-1	TRBD1	few	TGCAGCGTTGCCCAGGGACAGAAGCTTGAAGCTTTCTTT	CSVAQGQKLEAFF
TRBV18	TRBJ1-5	TRBD1	many	TGTGCCAGCTCATCGACAGGGAGCAATCAGCCCCAGCATTTT	CASSSTGSNQPQHF
TRBV6-6	TRBJ1-5	TRBD1	many	TGTGCCAGCAGCCCCGGGACAGAAAGCAATCAGCCCCAGCATTTT	CASSPGTESNQPQHF
TRBV28	TRBJ1-5	-	many	TGTGCCAGCAGTTTGCTCGGACACATTAGCAATCAGCCCCAGCATTTT	CASSLLGHISNQPQHF
TRBV28	TRBJ1-2	TRBD1	many	TGTGCCAGCAGCTTACCGACAGGGGTCAGCTATGGCTACACCTTC	CASSLPTGVSYGYTF
TRBV4-2	TRBJ2-5	TRBD1	many	TGTGCCAGCAGCAGTGGCGGCACAGGGGGCATAGAGACCCAGTACTTC	CASSSGGTGGIETQYF
TRBV4-2	TRBJ2-3	TRBD2	many	TGTGCCAGCAGCCAAGTACTAGCGGGAGGGGGGCGCACAGATACGCAGTATTTT	CASSQVLAGGGRTDTQYF
TRBV3-1	TRBJ2-1	-	many	TGTGCCAGCAGCCAAGAAATATACAATGAGCAGTTCTTC	CASSQEIYNEQFF
TRBV28	TRBJ2-1	TRBD2	many	TGTGCCAGCAGCCCGAGGGTAGGCCTAGCGGGAGGGAGCTCCTACAATGAGCAGTTCTTC	CASSPRVGLAGGSSYNEQFF
TRBV7-2	TRBJ1-2	TRBD1	-	TGTGCCAGCAGCTTCAGGACAGGGGTCGGCTACACCTTC	CASSFRTGVGYTF
TRBV4-1	TRBJ2-7	-	-	TGCGCCAGCAGCCAAGAGCAGGGGATATACGAGCAGTACTTC	CASSQEQGIYEQYF